A single sample is the source of the 8 T cell receptor beta chains below, sequenced in a study of radiation and T cells in renal cell carcinoma. Time point indicated: blood 2 weeks post-SBRT. Treatment described: 15 Gy SBRT to primary tumor, nephrectomy 4 weeks later. The table came from immunoSEQ multiplex PCR; TCRdb's copy has only in-frame clones and leaves some out. Found here are about 49,000 clones, 75% to 85% of them singletons; the top ten hold under 30%. Specimen: blood, collected from a patient whose treatment included radiotherapy and nephrectomy. All receptors derive from a woman between 65 and 79 years old with renal cell carcinoma.

This sequence joins TRBV5-5 and TRBJ1-3; tentatively, D is TRBD1 (5 bases). Between the trimmed V and J ends, which lost 4 bases and 4 bases, there was a span of 15 bases. The CDR3 totals 15 residues. Germline lookup yields CDR1 SGHKS and CDR2 YYEKEE (reference sequence). Written as DNA, the CDR3 is TGTGCCAGCAGCCTCGGAGGCAGGGAGGGAAACACCATATATTTT. It is translated as CASSLGGREGNTIYF.

V usage is TRBV2 and J usage is TRBJ2-5; D call uncertain. CDR1 and CDR2 (germline): SNHLY, FYNNEI. The CDR3 totals 14 residues. The V end was cut by 4 bases, the J end by 5 bases, with 14 bases between. The CDR3 DNA follows: TGTGCCAGCAGTGGTGGGCCTAATGAGGAGACCCAGTACTTC. Translation gives CASSGGPNEETQYF.

This chain links TRBV7-8 with TRBJ2-1; 12 bases align to TRBD1. Germline V gene sequence: CDR1 SGHVS, CDR2 FQNEAQ. V shed 3 bases, J shed 8 bases, and the junction held 8 bases outside the gene matches. This CDR3 contains 16 residues. The CDR3 sequence is CASSLREGQGAYEQFF. The CDR3 nucleotides are TGTGCCAGCAGCTTGAGAGAGGGACAGGGGGCGTATGAGCAGTTCTTC.

The chain joins TRBV27 to TRBJ2-3; TRBD1 might be the D (6 bases). Trimming removed 5 bases from V and 2 bases from J, with 14 bases in between. Germline V gene data show CDR1 as MNHEY and CDR2 as SMNVEV (reference sequence). This CDR3 has 15 residues. The CDR3 spells CASSPSGALTDTQYF. CDR3 bases: TGTGCCAGCAGTCCCTCAGGGGCGCTCACAGATACGCAGTATTTT.

The chain carries TRBV18 and TRBJ2-6; D may correspond to TRBD1 or TRBD2 (5 bases each). The germline gives CDR1 KGHSH, CDR2 LQKENI. Trimming cost V 6 bases and J 1 base, with 13 bases left between them. The length of the CDR3 is 16 residues. For the CDR3, the DNA is TGTGCCAGCTCGCCCGGGACGGGGTCTGGGGCCAACGTCCTGACTTTC. Translated, it gives CASSPGTGSGANVLTF.

The V call is TRBV7-9, the J call TRBJ1-1; 8 nucleotides agree with TRBD1. In germline, CDR1 is SEHNR, CDR2 FQNEAQ (reference sequence). J lost 5 bases, V lost 6 bases, and 11 bases had no gene match. The CDR3 extends over 15 amino acids. The CDR3: CASSYRTGPRTEAFF. The CDR3 nucleotides read TGTGCCAGCAGTTACCGGACAGGGCCGAGGACTGAAGCTTTCTTT.

The chain recombines TRBV7-9 with TRBJ2-3; D not resolved. CDR1 and CDR2 (germline): SEHNR, FQNEAQ (reference sequence). Trimming left V 0 bases short and J 2 bases short, with 3 bases between. CDR3 length equals 13 residues. DNA of the CDR3: TGTGCCAGCAGCTTAGCCGTCACAGATACGCAGTATTTT. As protein: CASSLAVTDTQYF.

The CDR3 nucleotides read TGCGCCAGCAGCTTACCCGGCCCGGCCACCGGGGAGCTGTTTTTT. Amino acids: CASSLPGPATGELFF. The chain joins TRBV5-1 to TRBJ2-2; no clear D gene. CDR3 size: 15 residues. Trimming shortened V by 2 bases and J by 4 bases, and 12 bases separated the two germline ends. CDR1 is SGHRS, CDR2 YFSETQ, per germline.